The clone carrying this T cell receptor beta chain was picked up many times. These data belong to a study of T-cell reconstitution after alpha-beta-depleted transplantation in children. Unique molecular identifiers tagged the TCRbeta library. TCRdb ran MiXCR on the PCR reads and lists one entry per CDR3 protein. The sample carries roughly 220,000 distinct CDR3 sequences, about 8.8% recorded once. Source: PBMCs from the stem cell graft donor, taken from the stem cell graft. This TCR was recovered from a human donor who donated a stem cell graft to a child with SCID.

The CDR3 nucleotides are TGTGCCAGCAGTTTTTTCAGGCCAGACACCGGGGAGCTGTTTTTT. Its translation is CASSFFRPDTGELFF. This sequence joins TRBV12-3 or TRBV12-4 and TRBJ2-2, with D uncertain. The CDR3 has 15 amino acids. The V gene lost 3 bases and the J gene lost 3 bases, with 11 bases spanning the gap.